This T cell receptor (beta chain) is drawn from a study of T-cell reconstitution after alpha-beta-depleted transplantation in children. This clonotype appeared a few times. The V gene's germline CDR1 is MNHNS and CDR2 SASEGT. Trimming at V came to 4 bases and at J to 4 bases, leaving 6 bases not matched to a gene. The length of the CDR3 is 16 residues. The TCRbeta library was prepared with unique molecular identifiers. TCRdb analysed the PCR reads with MiXCR anew, one entry per CDR3 protein. The sample contains almost 500,000 distinct CDR3 sequences, 12% of which appear only once. The sequence came from a human donor who donated a stem cell graft to a child with combined immunodeficiency. This sequence joins TRBV6-1 and TRBJ2-6; TRBD1 matches 8 bases. The sample was PBMCs from the stem cell graft donor, taken from the stem cell graft. CDR3 in amino acids: CASSARTGQGANVLTF. For the CDR3, the DNA is TGTGCCAGCAGTGCCAGGACAGGGCAAGGGGCCAACGTCCTGACTTTC.